This note documents a single T cell receptor beta chain sequence. The clone's antigen remains unknown. No clone much larger than this one lies a single base away; base qualities are absent. CDR1 and CDR2 were assigned from the germline V gene as SGHDT and YYEEEE. The CDR3 holds 15 amino acids from the cysteine to the phenylalanine. Of all the DNA, just the CDR3 is kept, 45 bases in frame from base 1. From V the trimming removes 4 bases and from J it removes 10 bases, while the gene matches leave 11 bases of the junction unaccounted for. Using the deep immunoSEQ assay, multiplex PCR amplified TCR CDR3 regions from genomic DNA. For each cell subset, the extracted genomic DNA was distributed evenly across all wells of several immunoSEQ 96-well plates, and each plate served as one replicate. Each replicate PCR for sorted subsets received roughly 200 ng genomic DNA, equal to 30,000 or so T cell genomes. Purified libraries were measured with a Qubit 3.0 fluorometer, size-checked on a Bioanalyzer 2100, and measured again with the KAPA Library Quantification kit. Every immunoSEQ 96-well plate was sequenced on a dedicated single-read 150-cycle Illumina NextSeq 550 flow cell. The original methods were these. Because only junctional sequences without quality scores were contained in the immunoSEQ output, filtering matching that applied to full-length reads could not be performed. To assign V/J genes and CDR3, sequences were annotated against IMGT germline references using PyIR, a Python wrapper for IgBLAST v1.9. Any read was removed if the V/J assignment was weak (E-value above 1e-6), the CDR3 was missing, or the read contained stop codons, out-of-frame junctions, or ambiguous translated residues. V3J clonotypes were defined as sequences sharing an identical inferred V gene, J gene, and CDR3 amino acid sequence. To compute the percentage overlap between repertoires, the number of shared unique clonotypes was divided by the size of the smaller repertoire. Repertoire richness was assessed with RTK rarefaction, the Chao1 estimator, and Recon v2.1 estimates of unobserved clonotypes. Generation probabilities were computed with OLGA for all TCRbeta clonotypes obtained by the gDNA method from several donors. Entries here come from immuneACCESS through TCRdb and include only in-frame sequences with V and J called. Some clones fail to appear in such tables; in the studies checked, an unresolved V gene covers under half of the shortfall, and the cause of the remainder is unknown. The V and J calls and clone size are taken from that table; D and trimming were inferred from the DNA. A total of a few million clones appear in this sample, more than 85% of them only once. The top ten clonotypes cover 0.39% of the sample.

The source of the sample is a study of shared clonotypes between healthy human individuals (dated by TCRdb to between 2020 and 2021). At the level of the whole study: Three men and two women, aged 18 to 49 years, made up the cohort. Each donor's leukapheresis produced roughly between roughly 0.85 and 10 billion PBMCs. Different laboratories and diverse techniques were used to prepare libraries and sequence TCR repertoires, to increase sequencing depth and limit assay-specific biases. For each donor, CD4 naive and CD4 memory were each run on three plates, CD8 naive on two plates, and CD8 memory on one plate. The study deeply sequenced blood TCR repertoires of about 5 healthy adults to estimate repertoire size and the extent of clonotype sharing between individuals.

Here is what the overall study found, with its caveats: Because the study included only a small number of donors, the genetic and exposure-history diversity represented was limited. Sharing across four donors was observed for about 5% of naive CD4, over 3% of naive CD8, about 2.5% of memory CD4, and about 0.39% of memory CD8 clonotypes. Rarefaction of sorted-subset datasets indicated incomplete sequencing despite the large sequencing depth. Estimated clonotype richness was generally larger for naive than for memory subsets. Compared with non-shared clonotypes, the clonotypes found in all four sorted-subset donors had higher generation probabilities. Pairwise subsampling led to the expectation that sequencing depth would affect the degree of clonotype sharing among donors. Sampling was restricted to blood, and TCR repertoires in tissue are likely to differ from TCR repertoires in blood.

Healthy HIV-negative adults with no recently reported acute infections or vaccinations were included as donors. Every donor was a Caucasian adult living in Nashville, Tennessee, USA. CD4+ T cells were enriched by magnetic negative selection, after which naive cells were positively selected on CD45RA and the negative fraction was taken as the memory subset. Blood was obtained by leukapheresis, after which PBMCs were separated by Ficoll-Histopaque density gradient centrifugation and cryopreserved in liquid nitrogen vapor phase. Purity and quantity of every magnetically sorted T cell population were checked by analytical flow cytometry. From each sorted fraction, genomic DNA was isolated and quantified by UV absorbance on a Nanodrop 2000c.

The sample taken for sequencing was naive CD4+ T cells from PBMCs. What the cell subset or site label conveys for this sample: CD45RA+ positively selected. This receptor was identified in a man between 18 and 29 years old in good health. Some clones in this sample may be carry-over from other donors' samples. Recombination connected TRBV5-6 to TRBJ1-5; TRBD1 agrees with 10 junctional bases. CDR3 reads: CASSTRDRGPSPQHF. The DNA sequence follows: TGTGCCAGCAGCACCCGGGACAGGGGCCCTTCTCCCCAGCATTTT.